The 9 T cell receptor beta chains below were found in one sample sequenced in a study of OX40 agonist ivuxolimab in advanced cancers. Produced via immunoSEQ multiplex PCR; TCRdb's table is partial and in-frame only. The table lists approximately 49,000 clones, around 80% of them singletons, with approximately 1.1% in the top ten. This sample comprised CD4+ or CD8+ T cells sorted from blood, obtained in a trial of the OX40 agonist ivuxolimab. Receptors originate from an adult with an advanced solid tumor such as melanoma, head and neck, liver or kidney cancer.

The V gene is TRBV5-1, the J gene TRBJ2-7; TRBD1 agrees at 8 bases. The germline V gene encodes CDR1 SGHRS and CDR2 YFSETQ. Trimming took 3 bases from V and 6 from J; bases not matched to a gene: 2. This CDR3 spans 12 amino acids. CDR3 coding DNA: TGCGCCAGCAGCTGGACAGGGTCCGAGCAGTACTTC. Protein: CASSWTGSEQYF.

CDR3 DNA: TGCGCCAGCAGCGCGGGGGCTAGCACAGATACGCAGTATTTT. Translating gives CASSAGASTDTQYF. The chain couples TRBV5-1 to TRBJ2-3, with a weak D call TRBD2 (7 bases). Germline CDR1 reads SGHRS; CDR2 reads YFSETQ. CDR3 size: 14 residues. Trimming cost V 4 bases and J 0 bases, with 9 bases left between them.

This clone was counted between two and nine times. In DNA form, the CDR3 reads TGTGCCAGCAGCCAAGATGGGGTGTCCTACGAGCAGTACTTC. Its protein is CASSQDGVSYEQYF. The V gene is TRBV14, the J gene TRBJ2-7; the D is unclear. V was clipped by 0 bases and J by 1 base, with 7 bases between them. CDR1 and CDR2 (germline): SGHDN, FVKESK. The CDR3 is 14 amino acids.

J is TRBJ1-2 and V is TRBV4-2, with D perhaps TRBD1 (5 bases). Trimming took 4 bases from V and 0 from J, leaving 18 bases between them. CDR3 size: 17 residues. Germline values: CDR1 LGHNA, CDR2 YNFKEQ. CDR3 region: CASSPGGLRDPNYGYTF. CDR3 bases: TGTGCCAGCAGCCCCGGGGGTCTAAGGGACCCTAACTATGGCTACACCTTC.

J is TRBJ1-1 and V is TRBV6-5; TRBD1 is a possible D gene (5 bases). Per the germline V gene, CDR1 is MNHEY and CDR2 is SVGAGI. The CDR3 loop spans 15 amino acids. The V end lost 3 bases, the J end lost 0 bases, and 11 bases lay between the germline ends. The CDR3 DNA reads as TGTGCCAGCAGTTATAGGCGGGGACTGAACACTGAAGCTTTCTTT. Translating gives CASSYRRGLNTEAFF.

The J gene is TRBJ1-1, the V gene TRBV2; TRBD1 might be the D (5 bases). Germline CDR1 is SNHLY and CDR2 is FYNNEI. The CDR3 extends over 13 amino acids. The ends were cut back, 7 bases at V and 1 base at J, with 10 bases in the middle. The CDR3, as DNA: TGTGCCAGCACGCTACAGGAGAACACTGAAGCTTTCTTT. The encoded protein is CASTLQENTEAFF.

The chain recombines TRBV6-5 with TRBJ1-3, with D uncertain. Germline lookup yields CDR1 MNHEY and CDR2 SVGAGI. The CDR3 runs to 15 residues. V was cut by 0 bases and J by 0 bases, with 6 bases left in between. The CDR3 here is CASSYSSTSGNTIYF. The CDR3 bases are TGTGCCAGCAGTTACTCCAGTACCTCTGGAAACACCATATATTTT.

This chain links TRBV4-3 with TRBJ1-1; 8 bases fit TRBD1. The CDR3 length is 15 residues. Germline CDR1 reads LGHNA; CDR2 reads YSLEER. V lost 3 bases, J lost 5 bases, and 8 bases stayed unmatched. The CDR3 reads CASSQSRDRWTEAFF. CDR3 in DNA: TGCGCCAGCAGCCAGTCACGGGACAGGTGGACTGAAGCTTTCTTT.

This chain connects TRBV6-5 to TRBJ1-2; D is perhaps TRBD1 (6 bases). This CDR3 has 12 residues. With 4 bases removed from V and 8 bases from J, the gap between germline ends came to 11 bases. Per the germline V gene, CDR1 is MNHEY and CDR2 is SVGAGI. The CDR3 nucleotides read TGTGCCAGCAGTTCCCGGACAGCCGGCTACACCTTC. Its translation: CASSSRTAGYTF.